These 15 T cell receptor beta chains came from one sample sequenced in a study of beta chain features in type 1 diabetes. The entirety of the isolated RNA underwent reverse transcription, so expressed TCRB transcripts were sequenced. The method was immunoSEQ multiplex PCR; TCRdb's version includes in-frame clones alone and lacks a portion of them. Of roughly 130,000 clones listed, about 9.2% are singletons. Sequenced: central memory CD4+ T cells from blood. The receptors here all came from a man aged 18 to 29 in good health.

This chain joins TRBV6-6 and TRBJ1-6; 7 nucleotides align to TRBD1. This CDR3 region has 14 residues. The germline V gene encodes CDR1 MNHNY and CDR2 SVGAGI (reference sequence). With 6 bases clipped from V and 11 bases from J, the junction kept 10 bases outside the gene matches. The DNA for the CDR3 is TGTGCCAGCAGCCGAGTGGGGACAGAGGCACCCCTCCACTTT. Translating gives CASSRVGTEAPLHF.

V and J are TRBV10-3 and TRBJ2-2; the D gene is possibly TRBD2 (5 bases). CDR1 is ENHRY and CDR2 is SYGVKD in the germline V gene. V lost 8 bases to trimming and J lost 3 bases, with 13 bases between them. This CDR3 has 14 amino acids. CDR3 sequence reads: CAIRKSGDTGELFF. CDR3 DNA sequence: TGTGCCATCCGAAAATCCGGGGACACCGGGGAGCTGTTTTTT.

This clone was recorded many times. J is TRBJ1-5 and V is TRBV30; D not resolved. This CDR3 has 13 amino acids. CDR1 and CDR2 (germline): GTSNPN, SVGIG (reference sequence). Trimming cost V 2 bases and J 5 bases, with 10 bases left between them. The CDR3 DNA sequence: TGTGCCTGGAGTCGGGGTATTGATCAGCCCCAGCATTTT. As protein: CAWSRGIDQPQHF.

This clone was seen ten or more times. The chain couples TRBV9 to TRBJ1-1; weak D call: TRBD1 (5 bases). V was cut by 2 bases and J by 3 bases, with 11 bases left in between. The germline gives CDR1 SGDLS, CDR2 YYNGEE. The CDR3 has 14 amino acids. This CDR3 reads CASSVGGTDTEAFF. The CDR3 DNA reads TGTGCCAGCAGCGTGGGAGGGACGGACACTGAAGCTTTCTTT.

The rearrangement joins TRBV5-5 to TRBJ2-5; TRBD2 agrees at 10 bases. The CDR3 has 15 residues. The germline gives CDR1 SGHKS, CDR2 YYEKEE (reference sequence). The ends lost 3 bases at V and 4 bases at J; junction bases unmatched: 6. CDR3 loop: CASSYGAGGRETQYF. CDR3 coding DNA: TGTGCCAGCAGCTACGGAGCGGGGGGGCGAGAGACCCAGTACTTC. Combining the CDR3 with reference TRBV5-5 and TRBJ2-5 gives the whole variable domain DAGVTQSPTHLIKTRGQQVTLRCSPISGHKSVSWYQQVLGQGPQFIFQYYEKEERGRGNFPDRFSARQFPNYSSELNVNALLLGDSALYLCASSYGAGGRETQYFGPGTRLLVL.

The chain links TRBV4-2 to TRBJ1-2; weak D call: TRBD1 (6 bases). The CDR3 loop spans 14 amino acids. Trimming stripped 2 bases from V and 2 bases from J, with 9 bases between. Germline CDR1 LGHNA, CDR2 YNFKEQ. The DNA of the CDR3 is TGTGCCAGCAGCCAACAGGGGATAAACTATGGCTACACCTTC. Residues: CASSQQGINYGYTF.

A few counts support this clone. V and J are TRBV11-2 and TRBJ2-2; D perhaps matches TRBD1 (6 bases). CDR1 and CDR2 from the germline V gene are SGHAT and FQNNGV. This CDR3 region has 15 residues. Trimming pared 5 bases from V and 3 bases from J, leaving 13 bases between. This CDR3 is CASSAGQMDTGELFF. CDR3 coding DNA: TGTGCCAGCAGCGCCGGACAGATGGACACCGGGGAGCTGTTTTTT.

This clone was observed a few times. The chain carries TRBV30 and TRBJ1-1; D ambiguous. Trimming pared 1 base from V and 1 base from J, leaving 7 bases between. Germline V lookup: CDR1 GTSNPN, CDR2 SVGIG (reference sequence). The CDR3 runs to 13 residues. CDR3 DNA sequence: TGTGCCTGGAGTGACATCCAGAACACTGAAGCTTTCTTT. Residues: CAWSDIQNTEAFF.

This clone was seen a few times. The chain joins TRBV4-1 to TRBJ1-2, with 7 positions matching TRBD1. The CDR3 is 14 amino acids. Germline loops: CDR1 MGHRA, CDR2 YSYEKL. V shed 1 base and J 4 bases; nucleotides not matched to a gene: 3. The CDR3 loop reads CASSQGQGSYGYTF. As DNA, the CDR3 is TGCGCCAGCAGCCAAGGACAGGGCTCCTATGGCTACACCTTC.

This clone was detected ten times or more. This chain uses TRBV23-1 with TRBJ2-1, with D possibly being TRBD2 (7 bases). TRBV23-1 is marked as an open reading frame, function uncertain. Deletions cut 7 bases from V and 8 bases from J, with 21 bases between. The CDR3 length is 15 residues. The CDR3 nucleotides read TGCGCCAGCACTACCGGGGTGGGGGGGCCCCATGAGCAGTTCTTC. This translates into CASTTGVGGPHEQFF.

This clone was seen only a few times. The CDR3 sequence: CASSTRQGNTGELFF. The CDR3 DNA follows: TGTGCCAGCAGCACACGACAGGGGAACACCGGGGAGCTGTTTTTT. The chain uses TRBV7-2 and TRBJ2-2; 7 bases fit TRBD1. The V segment lost 5 bases and the J segment 1 base; nucleotides outside the gene matches: 4. This CDR3 spans 15 amino acids. Germline lookup yields CDR1 SGHTA and CDR2 FQGNSA.

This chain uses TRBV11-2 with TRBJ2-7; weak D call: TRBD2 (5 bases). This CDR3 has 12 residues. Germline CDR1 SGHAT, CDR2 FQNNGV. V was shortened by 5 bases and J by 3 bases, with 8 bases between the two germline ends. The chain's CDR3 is CASSLSGYEQYF. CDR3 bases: TGTGCCAGCAGCCTCAGCGGCTACGAGCAGTACTTC. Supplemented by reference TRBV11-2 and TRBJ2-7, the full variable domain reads EAGVAQSPRYKIIEKRQSVAFWCNPISGHATLYWYQQILGQGPKLLIQFQNNGVVDDSQLPKDRFSAERLKGVDSTLKIQPAKLEDSAVYLCASSLSGYEQYFGPGTRLTVT.

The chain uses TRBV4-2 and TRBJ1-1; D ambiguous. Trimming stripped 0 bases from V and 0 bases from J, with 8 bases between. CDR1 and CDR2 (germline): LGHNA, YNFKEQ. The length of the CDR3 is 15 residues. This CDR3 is CASSQESTVNTEAFF. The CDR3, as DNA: TGTGCCAGCAGCCAAGAATCCACAGTGAACACTGAAGCTTTCTTT.

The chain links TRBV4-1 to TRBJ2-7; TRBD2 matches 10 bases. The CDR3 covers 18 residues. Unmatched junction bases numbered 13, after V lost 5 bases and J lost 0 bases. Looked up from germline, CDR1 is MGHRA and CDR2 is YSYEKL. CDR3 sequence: CASSLRDSQRGGSYEQYF. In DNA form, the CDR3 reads TGCGCCAGCAGCTTGCGGGACAGCCAGCGGGGGGGCTCCTACGAGCAGTACTTC.

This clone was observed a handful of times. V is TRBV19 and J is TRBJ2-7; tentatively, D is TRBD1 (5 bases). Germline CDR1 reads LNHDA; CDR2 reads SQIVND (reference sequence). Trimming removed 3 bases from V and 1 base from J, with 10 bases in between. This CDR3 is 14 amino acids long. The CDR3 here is CASSMSRQSYEQYF. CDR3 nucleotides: TGTGCCAGTAGTATGAGTCGACAGTCCTACGAGCAGTACTTC.